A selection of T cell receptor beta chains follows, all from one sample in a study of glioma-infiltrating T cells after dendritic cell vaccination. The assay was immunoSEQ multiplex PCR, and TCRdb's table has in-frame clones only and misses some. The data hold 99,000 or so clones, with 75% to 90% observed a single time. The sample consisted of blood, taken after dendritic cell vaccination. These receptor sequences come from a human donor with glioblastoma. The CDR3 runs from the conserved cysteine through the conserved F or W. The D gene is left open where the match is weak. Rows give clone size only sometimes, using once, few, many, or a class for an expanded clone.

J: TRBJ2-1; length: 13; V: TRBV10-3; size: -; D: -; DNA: TGTGCCATCAGTGAGTCTGGGAGACCTGAGCAGTTCTTC; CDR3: CAISESGRPEQFF
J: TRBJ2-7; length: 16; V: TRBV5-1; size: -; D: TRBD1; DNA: TGCGCCAGCAGCGTAATAACAGGGGGGCCTTCCTACGAGCAGTACTTC; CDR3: CASSVITGGPSYEQYF
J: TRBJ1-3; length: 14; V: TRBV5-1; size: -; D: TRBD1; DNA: TGCGCCAGCAGCTTACAGGGGTCTGGAAACACCATATATTTT; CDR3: CASSLQGSGNTIYF
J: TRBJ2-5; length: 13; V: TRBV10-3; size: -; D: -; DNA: TGTGCCATCTCCAGGGTGAGGCAAGAGACCCAGTACTTC; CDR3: CAISRVRQETQYF
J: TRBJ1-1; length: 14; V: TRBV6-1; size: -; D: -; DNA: TGTGCCAGCTTGGGAGGGGCGGAGAGCACTGAAGCTTTCTTT; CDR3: CASLGGAESTEAFF
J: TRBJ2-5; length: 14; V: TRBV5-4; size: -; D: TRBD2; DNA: TGTGCCAGCAGAGCCGGACTAGCGGGGGAGACCCAGTACTTC; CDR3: CASRAGLAGETQYF
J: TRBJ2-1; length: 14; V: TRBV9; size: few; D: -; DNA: TGTGCCAGCAGCCCAGGGGCCATCTACAATGAGCAGTTCTTC; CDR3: CASSPGAIYNEQFF
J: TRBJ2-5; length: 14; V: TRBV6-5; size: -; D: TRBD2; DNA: TGTGCCAGCACCTCGACTAGCGGGACTGAGACCCAGTACTTC; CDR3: CASTSTSGTETQYF
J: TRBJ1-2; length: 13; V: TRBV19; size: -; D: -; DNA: TGTGCCAGTAGTATCCCTCCGCGCTATGGCTACACCTTC; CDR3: CASSIPPRYGYTF
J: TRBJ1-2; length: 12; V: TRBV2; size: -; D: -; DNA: TGTGCCAGCAGTGACCAGGGTTTTGGCTACACCTTC; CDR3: CASSDQGFGYTF
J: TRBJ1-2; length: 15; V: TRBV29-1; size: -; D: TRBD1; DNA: TGCAGCGCCATATACCCCGGGACAGGGCACTATGGCTACACCTTC; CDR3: CSAIYPGTGHYGYTF
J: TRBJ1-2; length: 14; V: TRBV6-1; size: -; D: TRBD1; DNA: TGTGCCAGCAGACCGACAGGGGAGTACTATGGCTACACCTTC; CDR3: CASRPTGEYYGYTF
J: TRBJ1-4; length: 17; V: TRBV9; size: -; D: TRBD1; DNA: TGTGCCAGCAGCCAAGACAGGGGCCGCGGGACGATTGAAAAACTGTTTTTT; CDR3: CASSQDRGRGTIEKLFF
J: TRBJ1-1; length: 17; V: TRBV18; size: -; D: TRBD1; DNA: TGTGCCAGCTCACCACTTGGGACAGGGAAACTGAACACTGAAGCTTTCTTT; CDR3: CASSPLGTGKLNTEAFF
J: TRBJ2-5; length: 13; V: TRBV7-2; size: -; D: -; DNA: TGTGCCAGCAGCTTTCCCCCACAAGAGACCCAGTACTTC; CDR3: CASSFPPQETQYF
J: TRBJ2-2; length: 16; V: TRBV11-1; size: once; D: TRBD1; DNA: TGTGCCAGCAGCCTCGCCGGGACAGGGGGCGTCGGGGAGCTGTTTTTT; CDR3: CASSLAGTGGVGELFF
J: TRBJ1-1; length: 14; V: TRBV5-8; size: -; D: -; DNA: TGTGCCAGCAGCTTGGTAAGGGGTTGGCCTGAAGCTTTCTTT; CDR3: CASSLVRGWPEAFF
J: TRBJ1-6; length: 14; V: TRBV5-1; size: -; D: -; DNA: TGCGCCAGCCGTCCCTCCGGGTATAATTCACCCCTCCACTTT; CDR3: CASRPSGYNSPLHF
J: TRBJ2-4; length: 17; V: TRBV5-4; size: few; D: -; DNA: TGTGCCAGCAGCTCCCCCTTAGAGAGAGGGGCCAAAAACATTCAGTACTTC; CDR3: CASSSPLERGAKNIQYF
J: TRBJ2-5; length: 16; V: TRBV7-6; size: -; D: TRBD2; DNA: TGTGCCAGCAGCTTAGCGGGTAGCGGGGTTTGGGAGACCCAGTACTTC; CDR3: CASSLAGSGVWETQYF
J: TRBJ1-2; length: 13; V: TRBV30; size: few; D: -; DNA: TGTGCCTGGAGTGTAGGGGAAAACTATGGCTACACCTTC; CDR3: CAWSVGENYGYTF
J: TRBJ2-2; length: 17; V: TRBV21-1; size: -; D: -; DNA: TGTGCCAGCAGCAGGGGTAGCGGGGGGAGAGGCACCGGGGAGCTGTTTTTT; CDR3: CASSRGSGGRGTGELFF
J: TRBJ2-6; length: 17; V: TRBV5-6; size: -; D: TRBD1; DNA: TGTGCCAGCAGCTGGGACAGGGGTTTCTCTGGGGCCAACGTCCTGACTTTC; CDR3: CASSWDRGFSGANVLTF
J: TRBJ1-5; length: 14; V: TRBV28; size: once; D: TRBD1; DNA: TGTGCCAGCAGGATGGGACAGCCGCCACAGCCCCAGCATTTT; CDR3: CASRMGQPPQPQHF
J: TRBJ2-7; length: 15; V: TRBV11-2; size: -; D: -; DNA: TGTGCCAGCAGCTTAGGAGCGTCCAGCTCCTACGAGCAGTACTTC; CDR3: CASSLGASSSYEQYF
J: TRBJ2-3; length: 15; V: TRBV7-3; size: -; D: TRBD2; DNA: TGTGCCAGCAGCTTAAGAGCGGGGATCACAGATACGCAGTATTTT; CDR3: CASSLRAGITDTQYF
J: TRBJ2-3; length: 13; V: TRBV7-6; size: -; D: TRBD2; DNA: TGTGCCAGCGGGACTACCTCCACAGATACGCAGTATTTT; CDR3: CASGTTSTDTQYF
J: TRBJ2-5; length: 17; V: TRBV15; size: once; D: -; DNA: TGTGCCACCAGCAGAGTAGGAGGCGCGTGGTACCAAGAGACCCAGTACTTC; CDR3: CATSRVGGAWYQETQYF
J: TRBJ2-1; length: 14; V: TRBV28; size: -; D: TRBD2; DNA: TGTGCCAGCACTCCAGGACTAGCGCGAAATGAGCAGTTCTTC; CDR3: CASTPGLARNEQFF
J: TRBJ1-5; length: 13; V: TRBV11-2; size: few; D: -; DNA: TGTGCCAGCAGCCTTACATACAATCAGCCCCAGCATTTT; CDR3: CASSLTYNQPQHF
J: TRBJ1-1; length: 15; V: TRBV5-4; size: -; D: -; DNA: TGTGCCAGCAGCCTAGAGGACACCTTTACCACTGAAGCTTTCTTT; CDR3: CASSLEDTFTTEAFF
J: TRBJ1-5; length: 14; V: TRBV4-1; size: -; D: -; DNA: TGCGCCAGCAGCCAAGATGGCAGGGCTCAGCCCCAGCATTTT; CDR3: CASSQDGRAQPQHF
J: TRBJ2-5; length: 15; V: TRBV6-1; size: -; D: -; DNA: TGTGCCAGCAGGGAGGCTGAATCGGGGGTGTGGACCCAGTACTTC; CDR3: CASREAESGVWTQYF
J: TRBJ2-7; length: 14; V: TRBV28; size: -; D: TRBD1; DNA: TGTGCCAGCAGTTTAGGGACAGGGTTCTACGAGCAGTACTTC; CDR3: CASSLGTGFYEQYF
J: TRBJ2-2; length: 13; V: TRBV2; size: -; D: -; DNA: TGTGCCAGCAGTGGGTGGGGCCCCGGGGAGCTGTTTTTT; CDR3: CASSGWGPGELFF
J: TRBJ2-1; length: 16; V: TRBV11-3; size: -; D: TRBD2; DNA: TGTGCCAGCAGCTTAAGTTCACTAGCGTCCTACAATGAGCAGTTCTTC; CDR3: CASSLSSLASYNEQFF
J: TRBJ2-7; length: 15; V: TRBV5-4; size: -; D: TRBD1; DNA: TGTGCCAACAGCTTGGACAGGGCGTCTTTCTACGAGCAGTACTTC; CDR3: CANSLDRASFYEQYF
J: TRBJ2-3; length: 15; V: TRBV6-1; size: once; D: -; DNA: TGTGCCAGCAGTGAACTAGCGTCTAGCACAGATACGCAGTATTTT; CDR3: CASSELASSTDTQYF